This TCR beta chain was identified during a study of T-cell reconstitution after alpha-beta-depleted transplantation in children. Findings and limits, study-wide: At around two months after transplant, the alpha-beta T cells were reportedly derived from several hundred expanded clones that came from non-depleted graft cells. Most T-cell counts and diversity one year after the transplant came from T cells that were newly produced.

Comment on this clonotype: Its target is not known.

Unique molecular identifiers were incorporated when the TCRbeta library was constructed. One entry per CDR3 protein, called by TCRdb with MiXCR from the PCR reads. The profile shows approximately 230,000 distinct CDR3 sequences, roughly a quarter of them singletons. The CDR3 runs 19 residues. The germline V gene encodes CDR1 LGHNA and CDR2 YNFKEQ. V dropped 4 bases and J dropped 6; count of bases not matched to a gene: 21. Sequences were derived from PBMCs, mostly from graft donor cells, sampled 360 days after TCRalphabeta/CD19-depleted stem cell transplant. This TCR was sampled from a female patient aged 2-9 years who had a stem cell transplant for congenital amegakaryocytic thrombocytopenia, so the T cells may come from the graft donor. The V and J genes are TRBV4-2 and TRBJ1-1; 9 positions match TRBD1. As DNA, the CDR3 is TGTGCCAGCAGCCGAACCCACGGGACAGGGAGTCTGATGAGGGCTGAAGCTTTCTTT. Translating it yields CASSRTHGTGSLMRAEAFF.